This passage covers 30 T cell receptor beta chains from one sample sequenced in a study of OX40 agonist ivuxolimab in advanced cancers. The protocol used for the library was the immunoSEQ multiplex PCR assay. This immuneACCESS table, as held by TCRdb, lists in-frame sequences with V and J called but not all clones. Of the missing ones, under half trace to an unresolved V gene in checked studies; the others have no known cause. This sample gives about 47,000 clones in total; around four fifths of them show up just once. The ten largest clones represent around 25% of the sample. The starting material was CD4+ or CD8+ T cells sorted from blood, obtained in a trial of the OX40 agonist ivuxolimab. These receptors were taken from an adult with an advanced solid tumor such as melanoma, head and neck, liver or kidney cancer.

This clone was seen a handful of times. This chain links TRBV5-4 with TRBJ1-1; no clear D gene. This CDR3 contains 14 residues. Germline-derived CDR1 and CDR2 are SGHNT and YYREEE (reference sequence). V was trimmed by 0 bases and J by 1 base, leaving 7 bases between them. CDR3 loop: CASSLEGGNTEAFF. The CDR3 region has the DNA TGTGCCAGCAGCTTGGAGGGCGGGAACACTGAAGCTTTCTTT. Variable domain in full (rest from reference TRBV5-4 and TRBJ1-1): ETGVTQSPTHLIKTRGQQVTLRCSSQSGHNTVSWYQQALGQGPQFIFQYYREEENGRGNFPPRFSGLQFPNYSSELNVNALELDDSALYLCASSLEGGNTEAFFGQGTRLTVV.

The V call is TRBV9, the J call TRBJ2-1; 10 bases fit TRBD1. In germline, CDR1 is SGDLS, CDR2 YYNGEE. Trimming at V came to 4 bases and at J to 5 bases, leaving 9 bases not matched to a gene. The CDR3 is 16 residues long. The CDR3 bases are TGTGCCAGCAGCCAACCCGGGACAGGGGACGACAATGAGCAGTTCTTC. It yields the protein CASSQPGTGDDNEQFF.

By its share, this clone is medium-sized. The V gene is TRBV4-3, the J gene TRBJ1-3; D perhaps matches TRBD1 (5 bases). The germline gives CDR1 LGHNA, CDR2 YSLEER. V lost 0 bases and J lost 7, with 7 bases in between. The CDR3 has 13 amino acids. The CDR3 sequence: CASSQDQGNTIYF. The CDR3 bases are TGCGCCAGCAGCCAAGATCAGGGCAACACCATATATTTT.

This clone has a single count. This rearrangement joins TRBV10-3 to TRBJ2-7; 9 positions match TRBD1. This CDR3 is built from 15 residues. With 2 bases clipped from V and 5 bases from J, the junction kept 7 bases outside the gene matches. Per germline, CDR1 ENHRY and CDR2 SYGVKD. The CDR3 region has the DNA TGTGCCATCAGTGAGCAGGGACAGGGAGGTAACGAGCAGTACTTC. Translating it yields CAISEQGQGGNEQYF.

The genes are TRBV9 and TRBJ2-1; D is possibly TRBD2 (6 bases). Trimming left V 2 bases short and J 10 bases short, with 16 bases between. CDR3 length equals 14 residues. The germline CDR1 and CDR2 sequences are SGDLS and YYNGEE. In DNA, the CDR3 is TGTGCCAGCAGCGTTGACTCGGGACTCCCGGAGCAGTTCTTC. Its protein product is CASSVDSGLPEQFF.

V is TRBV4-3 and J is TRBJ2-7; tentative D call: TRBD1 (5 bases). In germline, CDR1 is LGHNA, CDR2 YSLEER. The CDR3 consists of 11 residues. The V and J ends lost 9 bases and 3 bases respectively, with 9 bases between them. Here the CDR3 reads CARYRYYEQYF. CDR3 sequence (DNA): TGCGCCAGGTACAGGTACTACGAGCAGTACTTC.

This chain connects TRBV28 to TRBJ2-7; 12 positions match TRBD2. Trimming cost V 3 bases and J 5 bases; bases outside gene matches: 2. The germline V gene encodes CDR1 MDHEN and CDR2 SYDVKM. This CDR3 region has 14 residues. The CDR3 DNA sequence: TGTGCCAGCAGTTTCCGACTAGCGGGAGACGAGCAGTACTTC. This gives the protein CASSFRLAGDEQYF.

The rearrangement uses TRBV4-1 and TRBJ2-7; either TRBD1 or TRBD2 may supply D (5 bases each). Germline lookup yields CDR1 MGHRA and CDR2 YSYEKL. The length of the CDR3 is 15 residues. V lost 0 bases and J lost 6, with 15 bases in between. DNA of the CDR3: TGCGCCAGCAGCCAAGAACCCGGGGCCCAGGGCGAGCAGTACTTC. Translation gives CASSQEPGAQGEQYF.

The chain links TRBV7-6 to TRBJ2-2, with 7 bases matching TRBD2. The CDR3 covers 17 residues. Germline V gives CDR1 SGHVS, CDR2 FNYEAQ. V shed 7 bases, J shed 1 base, and the junction held 12 bases outside the gene matches. CDR3 sequence (DNA): TGTGCCAGCACCTCTACTCTTAGCGGGTGGAACACCGGGGAGCTGTTTTTT. It specifies CASTSTLSGWNTGELFF.

V gene TRBV5-4 combines with J gene TRBJ1-2; D is unclear. This CDR3 spans 11 amino acids. V lost 9 bases, J lost 8 bases, and 14 bases lay in between. Germline V CDR1 and CDR2: SGHNT, YYREEE (reference sequence). The CDR3, as DNA: TGTGCCACCTTGTCGGGTCGGGGCTACACCTTC. This codes for CATLSGRGYTF.

This clone was observed once. The chain joins TRBV29-1 to TRBJ1-2; the match to TRBD1 covers 8 bases. CDR1 is SQVTM and CDR2 is ANQGSEA in the germline V gene. This CDR3 contains 15 residues. The V and J ends lost 3 bases and 4 bases, in that order; junction bases with no gene match: 10. The CDR3 DNA sequence: TGCAGCGTTGAGATCCGGGACAGGCGATCCTATGGCTACACCTTC. Its protein product is CSVEIRDRRSYGYTF.

This clone appeared a few times. This chain connects TRBV4-1 to TRBJ2-1; D call uncertain. V was clipped by 0 bases and J by 10 bases, with 16 bases between them. Per germline, CDR1 MGHRA and CDR2 YSYEKL. The CDR3 loop spans 15 amino acids. DNA of the CDR3: TGCGCCAGCAGCCAAGAGGGGAACGCACCCAGCGAGCAGTTCTTC. Its protein product is CASSQEGNAPSEQFF.

The chain is built from TRBV7-9 and TRBJ1-2; no firm D call. The CDR3 extends over 19 amino acids. With 3 bases removed from V and 1 base from J, the gap between germline ends came to 24 bases. Germline values: CDR1 SEHNR, CDR2 FQNEAQ (reference sequence). The CDR3 here is CASSFFPWRTAEGNYGYTF. DNA of the CDR3: TGTGCCAGCAGCTTTTTTCCCTGGAGGACCGCCGAAGGTAACTATGGCTACACCTTC.

This clone appeared once. The V and J genes are TRBV29-1 and TRBJ2-1, with TRBD2 matching over 7 bases. Germline V gene data show CDR1 as SQVTM and CDR2 as ANQGSEA. The CDR3 runs to 13 residues. CDR3 DNA: TGCAGTGTCATAGGGACTACCTTCAATGAGCAGTTCTTC. This codes for CSVIGTTFNEQFF.

The chain combines TRBV6-5 with TRBJ2-7; D is perhaps TRBD2 (6 bases). V lost 2 bases, J lost 1 base, and 9 bases lay in between. CDR3 size: 14 residues. Germline-derived CDR1 and CDR2 are MNHEY and SVGAGI. This CDR3 reads CASSYVGRSYEQYF. In DNA, the CDR3 is TGTGCCAGCAGTTACGTAGGGAGGTCCTACGAGCAGTACTTC.

J is TRBJ1-3 and V is TRBV5-1; D remains ambiguous. The length of the CDR3 is 16 residues. The germline CDR1 and CDR2 sequences are SGHRS and YFSETQ. Trimming removed 4 bases at V and 1 base at J, with 15 bases between. In DNA, the CDR3 is TGCGCCAGCAGCACCTTTGAGGGCGAATCTGGAAACACCATATATTTT. Translation gives CASSTFEGESGNTIYF.

V is TRBV9 and J is TRBJ2-5; perhaps TRBD2 as D (6 bases). This CDR3 contains 15 residues. With 0 bases removed from V and 0 bases from J, the gap between germline ends came to 9 bases. CDR1 and CDR2 (germline): SGDLS, YYNGEE. Here the CDR3 DNA reads TGTGCCAGCAGCGTAGGCGGGAATTACCAAGAGACCCAGTACTTC. Translated, it gives CASSVGGNYQETQYF.

Regarding this clone: The sample contains more than one DNA sequence encoding this CDR3. The chain combines TRBV5-1 with TRBJ2-7; D call uncertain. V was pared by 0 bases and J by 5 bases, with 9 bases between. The CDR3 runs to 13 residues. In germline, CDR1 is SGHRS, CDR2 YFSETQ. This chain's CDR3 is CASSLVAANEQYF. DNA for the CDR3: TGCGCCAGCAGCTTGGTGGCGGCTAACGAGCAGTACTTC.

V and J are TRBV10-2 and TRBJ2-7; 8 nucleotides line up with TRBD2. There are 13 residues in the CDR3. V trimming: 6 bases; J trimming: 6 bases; junction bases outside the gene matches: 7. The germline V gene has CDR1 WSHSY and CDR2 SAAADI. The CDR3 region has the DNA TGCGCCAGCAGACTAGGACTAGCAACCGAGCAGTACTTC. Amino acid sequence: CASRLGLATEQYF.

The V gene is TRBV29-1, the J gene TRBJ2-5; 7 nucleotides align to TRBD2. The junction had 5 bases not matched to a gene; V was cut back by 2 bases and J by 5 bases. The CDR3 is 13 amino acids. Germline V gives CDR1 SQVTM, CDR2 ANQGSEA. CDR3 in amino acids: CSVEREAGETQYF. The DNA of the CDR3 is TGCAGCGTTGAACGGGAGGCAGGGGAGACCCAGTACTTC.

The genes are TRBV7-3 and TRBJ2-3; 11 bases align to TRBD2. This CDR3 contains 15 residues. J was trimmed by 5 bases and V by 4 bases; bases with no gene match: 5. Germline values: CDR1 SGHTA, CDR2 FQGTGA. The chain's CDR3 is CASSSLLAGVDTQYF. CDR3 in DNA: TGTGCCAGCAGCTCGTTACTAGCGGGAGTAGATACGCAGTATTTT. The full variable domain, with the rest looked up from reference TRBV7-3 and TRBJ2-3, is GAGVSQTPSNKVTEKGKYVELRCDPISGHTALYWYRQSLGQGPEFLIYFQGTGAADDSGLPNDRFFAVRPEGSVSTLKIQRTERGDSAVYLCASSSLLAGVDTQYFGPGTRLTVL.

This clone is a singleton in its sample. The V gene is TRBV27, the J gene TRBJ2-1; weak D call: TRBD2 (5 bases). From germline, CDR1 is MNHEY and CDR2 SMNVEV (reference sequence). With 9 bases removed from V and 0 bases from J, the gap between germline ends came to 12 bases. The CDR3 spans 14 residues. Here the CDR3 DNA reads TGTGCCAGTACCTCGGGGATCTCCTACAATGAGCAGTTCTTC. This encodes CASTSGISYNEQFF.

The chain employs TRBV6-1 and TRBJ1-1; D is uncertain. Trimming cost V 5 bases and J 4 bases, with 14 bases left between them. The CDR3 consists of 14 residues. CDR1 MNHNS and CDR2 SASEGT come from the germline V gene. This CDR3 reads CASSPGGVATEAFF. The CDR3 coding sequence is TGTGCCAGCAGTCCGGGAGGAGTGGCCACTGAAGCTTTCTTT.

The chain combines TRBV28 with TRBJ2-1; D may be TRBD1 (6 bases). The CDR3 sequence is 13 residues long. Germline values: CDR1 MDHEN, CDR2 SYDVKM. With 7 bases removed from V and 8 bases from J, the gap between germline ends came to 15 bases. CDR3 sequence reads: CASTLLQGDEQFF. The CDR3 region has the DNA TGTGCCAGCACCTTACTACAGGGAGATGAGCAGTTCTTC.

This clone has a single count. This rearrangement joins TRBV5-1 to TRBJ1-1, with a tentative D call TRBD1 (6 bases). The CDR3 sequence is 14 residues long. V lost 0 bases and J 5 bases, leaving 11 bases between the germline ends. From germline, CDR1 is SGHRS and CDR2 YFSETQ. CDR3 sequence reads: CASSLGQGRTEAFF. For the CDR3, the DNA is TGCGCCAGCAGCTTGGGGCAGGGGAGGACTGAAGCTTTCTTT.

CDR3 loop: CASSQWDRGYNEQFF. CDR3 coding DNA: TGTGCCAGCAGCCAGTGGGACAGGGGATACAATGAGCAGTTCTTC. The chain links TRBV14 to TRBJ2-1; 10 positions match TRBD1. Trimming at V came to 3 bases and at J to 4 bases, leaving 3 bases not matched to a gene. This CDR3 has 15 residues. The germline gives CDR1 SGHDN, CDR2 FVKESK.

This chain links TRBV27 with TRBJ2-7, with D maybe TRBD1 (5 bases). The V gene's germline CDR1 is MNHEY and CDR2 SMNVEV (reference sequence). Trimming took 8 bases from V and 5 from J, leaving 16 bases between them. This CDR3 has 13 residues. The CDR3 spells CASRRQGVDEQYF. For the CDR3, the DNA is TGTGCCAGCCGCCGCCAGGGTGTGGACGAGCAGTACTTC.

The chain joins TRBV7-3 to TRBJ1-2, with D maybe TRBD1 (5 bases). The germline gives CDR1 SGHTA, CDR2 FQGTGA. The CDR3 covers 15 residues. Between the trimmed V and J ends, which lost 5 bases and 3 bases, there was a span of 16 bases. CDR3 sequence reads: CASSRQGPGDYGYTF. The CDR3, as DNA: TGTGCCAGCAGCCGCCAGGGCCCGGGGGACTATGGCTACACCTTC.

The chain combines TRBV7-8 with TRBJ2-7, with D possibly matching TRBD2 (7 bases). Between the trimmed V and J ends, which lost 8 bases and 2 bases, there was a span of 13 bases. The CDR3 is 13 amino acids. In germline, CDR1 is SGHVS, CDR2 FQNEAQ. DNA for the CDR3: TGTGCCAGCGGGCGGGGGCACACCTACGAGCAGTACTTC. Amino acids: CASGRGHTYEQYF.

This clone was observed a handful of times. This chain links TRBV15 with TRBJ1-1, with D uncertain. CDR3 length: 14 residues. Germline values: CDR1 LNHNV, CDR2 YYDKDF (reference sequence). Trimming removed 5 bases from V and 4 bases from J, with 14 bases in between. The CDR3 loop is CATSLFRVATEAFF. The CDR3, as DNA: TGTGCCACCAGCCTATTTCGGGTGGCCACTGAAGCTTTCTTT.